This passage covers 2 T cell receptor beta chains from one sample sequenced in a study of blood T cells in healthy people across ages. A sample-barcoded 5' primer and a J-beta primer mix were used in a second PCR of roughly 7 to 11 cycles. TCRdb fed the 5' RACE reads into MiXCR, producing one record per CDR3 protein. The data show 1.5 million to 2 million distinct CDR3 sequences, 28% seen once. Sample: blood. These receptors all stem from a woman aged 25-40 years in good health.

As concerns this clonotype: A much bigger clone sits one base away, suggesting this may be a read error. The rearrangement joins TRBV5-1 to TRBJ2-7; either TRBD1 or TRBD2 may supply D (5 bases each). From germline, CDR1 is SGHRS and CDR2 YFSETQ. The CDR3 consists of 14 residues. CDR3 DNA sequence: TGCGCCTGCAGCGGCCAGGGATTCTCCTACGAGCAGTACTTC. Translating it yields CACSGQGFSYEQYF.

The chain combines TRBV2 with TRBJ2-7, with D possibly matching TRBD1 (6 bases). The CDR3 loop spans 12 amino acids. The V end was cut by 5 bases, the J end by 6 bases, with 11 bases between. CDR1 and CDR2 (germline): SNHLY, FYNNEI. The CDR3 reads CASSRDNFEQYF. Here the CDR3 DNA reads TGTGCCAGCAGTCGGGACAACTTCGAGCAGTACTTC.